These 15 T cell receptor beta chains were sequenced from one sample in a study of T cells in Graves' hyperthyroidism and ophthalmopathy. Researchers took RNA transcripts and amplified the TCR beta CDR3 regions from them. Primed by the HTBI set, a first-round RT-PCR was run on the TCR CDR3. MiXCR, applied by TCRdb to the multiplex PCR reads, yields one record per CDR3 protein. The table includes a few hundred thousand distinct CDR3 sequences, approximately 15% detected once. Material: blood. Receptor source: a woman aged 18-29 years with Graves' hyperthyroidism.

This clonotype came up many times. V gene TRBV11-1 combines with J gene TRBJ1-1; D call uncertain. V lost 5 bases and J 3 bases, leaving 13 bases between the germline ends. The CDR3 runs 14 residues. Germline V gene data show CDR1 as SGHAT and CDR2 as FQDESV (reference sequence). The CDR3 DNA reads TGTGCCAGCAGCCTAGGGTGGGAGGACACTGAAGCTTTCTTT. Its translation is CASSLGWEDTEAFF. The entire variable domain, with the rest obtained from reference TRBV11-1 and TRBJ1-1, is as follows: EAEVAQSPRYKITEKSQAVAFWCDPISGHATLYWYRQILGQGPELLVQFQDESVVDDSQLPKDRFSAERLKGVDSTLKIQPAELGDSAMYLCASSLGWEDTEAFFGQGTRLTVV.

The sample holds many counts of this clonotype. The V gene is TRBV30, the J gene TRBJ2-3, with 15 bases that match TRBD2. V was pared by 0 bases and J by 4 bases, with 5 bases of the junction left unmatched. Germline CDR1 GTSNPN, CDR2 SVGIG (reference sequence). This CDR3 contains 17 residues. CDR3 loop: CAWSVSRTSGRADTQYF. The CDR3 coding sequence is TGTGCCTGGAGTGTATCACGGACTAGCGGGAGGGCAGATACGCAGTATTTT.

The table lists this clonotype with many counts. The CDR3 nucleotides are TGTGCCAGCAGCTTAGTAGTTACGAATCCTAGAGACGAGCAGTACTTC. Its translation: CASSLVVTNPRDEQYF. J is TRBJ2-7 and V is TRBV11-2; no clear D gene. V shed 1 base and J shed 5 bases, with 18 bases lying between them. CDR1 and CDR2 (germline): SGHAT, FQNNGV. The CDR3 is made up of 16 amino acids.

This clonotype showed up many times. The V gene is TRBV30, the J gene TRBJ1-1, with D hard to call. The V end was cut by 4 bases, the J end by 0 bases, with 6 bases between. Germline V gene lookup returns CDR1 GTSNPN and CDR2 SVGIG (reference sequence). The CDR3 extends over 12 amino acids. CDR3 nucleotides: TGTGCCTGGATAGGTCTGAACACTGAAGCTTTCTTT. Amino acids: CAWIGLNTEAFF.

This clonotype was detected ten times or more. The gene calls are TRBV6-5 and TRBJ2-5; the D is unclear. Per the germline V gene, CDR1 is MNHEY and CDR2 is SVGAGI. The CDR3 totals 15 residues. V was shortened by 0 bases and J by 0 bases, with 8 bases between the two germline ends. Here the CDR3 DNA reads TGTGCCAGCAGTTACTCCCGACACTACCAAGAGACCCAGTACTTC. Translating it yields CASSYSRHYQETQYF.

This clonotype was counted between two and nine times. The gene calls are TRBV20-1 and TRBJ1-5; D gene uncertain. V was clipped by 3 bases and J by 5 bases, with 17 bases between them. This CDR3 comprises 15 residues. Germline V CDR1 and CDR2: DFQATT, SNEGSKA (reference sequence). CDR3 protein: CSASIRHHVDQPQHF. The CDR3 nucleotides are TGCAGTGCTAGCATCCGGCACCACGTTGATCAGCCCCAGCATTTT.

The rearrangement uses TRBV5-1 and TRBJ1-6; possibly TRBD1 for D (6 bases). This CDR3 is 15 amino acids long. CDR1 and CDR2 from the germline V gene are SGHRS and YFSETQ. V was cut by 6 bases and J by 8 bases, with 18 bases left in between. The CDR3 coding sequence is TGCGCCAGCACCTCCCTGGGGGGCAAGGATTCACCCCTCCACTTT. Translation gives CASTSLGGKDSPLHF.

This clonotype was seen at least ten times. This chain joins TRBV5-6 and TRBJ1-2, with 10 bases aligning to TRBD1. The V segment lost 4 bases and the J segment 9 bases; nucleotides outside the gene matches: 18. This CDR3 contains 17 residues. Germline CDR1 SGHDT, CDR2 YYEEEE. The CDR3 nucleotides read TGTGCCAGCAGCCAGACCTTTTCCGGGACAGGGGTCTTCAGCTACACCTTC. It translates to CASSQTFSGTGVFSYTF.

This clonotype has ten or more counts. The rearrangement links TRBV30 to TRBJ1-2; tentative D call: TRBD1 (5 bases). The CDR3 has 14 amino acids. CDR1 and CDR2 from the germline V gene are GTSNPN and SVGIG (reference sequence). Trimming took 1 base from V and 10 from J, leaving 19 bases between them. The CDR3 region is CAWSASRDRRYYTF. Written as DNA, the CDR3 is TGTGCCTGGAGTGCAAGTAGGGACCGACGGTACTACACCTTC. The full variable domain, its missing parts supplied by reference TRBV30 and TRBJ1-2, is SQTIHQWPATLVQPVGSPLSLECTVEGTSNPNLYWYRQAAGRGLQLLFYSVGIGQISSEVPQNLSASRPQDRQFILSSKKLLLSDSGFYLCAWSASRDRRYYTFGSGTRLTVV.

Many counts were recorded for this clonotype. The V call is TRBV24-1, the J call TRBJ2-7; 7 bases are a match to TRBD1. Germline assignment: CDR1 KGHDR and CDR2 SFDVKD. The CDR3 sequence is 15 residues long. Trimming took 3 bases from V and 2 from J; bases not matched to a gene: 6. This CDR3 reads CATSDPRTGAYEQYF. CDR3 DNA: TGTGCCACCAGTGATCCGAGGACAGGTGCCTACGAGCAGTACTTC.

V and J are TRBV7-3 and TRBJ2-3; D call uncertain. The V end was cut by 3 bases, the J end by 4 bases, with 14 bases between. In germline, CDR1 is SGHTA, CDR2 FQGTGA. This CDR3 region has 15 residues. CDR3 in DNA: TGTGCCAGCAGCTTGGCCCTAGGAGCCGCAGATACGCAGTATTTT. Translated, it gives CASSLALGAADTQYF.

This clonotype was counted at least ten times. The CDR3 DNA sequence: TGTGCCAGCAGCGCCGTCCCGACTAGCGGGAGGACCCAAAGCTCCTACAATGAGCAGTTCTTC. This translates into CASSAVPTSGRTQSSYNEQFF. The chain combines TRBV9 with TRBJ2-1; the match to TRBD2 covers 13 bases. Germline V lookup: CDR1 SGDLS, CDR2 YYNGEE. There are 21 residues in the CDR3. J gave up 0 bases and V 3 bases, and 15 bases lay outside the gene matches.

This clonotype appeared a few times. J is TRBJ1-2 and V is TRBV19; TRBD1 matches 7 bases. This CDR3 contains 16 residues. The V gene's germline CDR1 is LNHDA and CDR2 SQIVND (reference sequence). With 4 bases clipped from V and 2 bases from J, the junction kept 10 bases outside the gene matches. CDR3 protein: CASSTPPDRTNYGYTF. The CDR3, as DNA: TGTGCCAGTAGTACTCCGCCGGACAGGACGAACTATGGCTACACCTTC.

The chain is built from TRBV29-1 and TRBJ2-6; the D gene is possibly TRBD1 (6 bases). The CDR3 length is 15 residues. Germline CDR1 reads SQVTM; CDR2 reads ANQGSEA. The V gene lost 6 bases and the J gene lost 2 bases, with 14 bases spanning the gap. CDR3 sequence (DNA): TGCAGCGTCAGGGACACTTCCCCTGGGGCCAACGTCCTGACTTTC. It encodes CSVRDTSPGANVLTF.

This clonotype appeared a few times. The CDR3 loop is CASSSVGQETQYF. CDR3 coding DNA: TGTGCCAGCAGCTCGGTGGGGCAAGAGACCCAGTACTTC. The chain couples TRBV7-3 to TRBJ2-5; D is uncertain. This CDR3 has 13 amino acids. The V end was cut by 4 bases, the J end by 2 bases, with 8 bases between. Germline-derived CDR1 and CDR2 are SGHTA and FQGTGA.